The following is a T cell receptor (beta chain) sequence with its context. The antigen is unknown. This record belongs to a study of cytomegalovirus exposure and HLA in healthy donors. It was with 60 Vbeta and 13 Jbeta primers that the PCR ran. The assay was immunoSEQ multiplex PCR, and TCRdb's table has in-frame clones only and misses some. The repertoire holds 100,000 to 150,000 clones, with about four fifths as singletons. This CDR3 region has 14 residues. V gave up 0 bases and J gave up 15 bases; unmatched junction bases: 10. CDR1 and CDR2 from the germline V gene are MNHNY and SVGAGI (reference sequence). The donors comprised healthy bone marrow donors. General study points: Some V segments, TRBV6-2 and TRBV6-3 among them, were indistinguishable and were therefore excluded. TCR beta chain V- and J-gene trimming was linked, in a later analysis, to a missense variant in DCLRE1C. An analysis was carried out at a later point. It showed that HLA-associated TCR beta chains were more clonally expanded than equally common non-associated chains.

Specimen: PBMCs. This receptor was taken from a female donor in good health and CMV-seropositive. The chain couples TRBV6-6 to TRBJ2-1; 8 bases match TRBD2. The CDR3 DNA sequence: TGTGCCAGCAGTTACTCCGGGGTTAGCGGGGTCTCGTTCTTC. This translates into CASSYSGVSGVSFF.